The 8 T cell receptor beta chains given below trace back to one sample, sequenced in a study of long-term antiretroviral therapy in people with HIV. At survey level, the immunoSEQ assay was run in its v3.0 version. Generated by immunoSEQ multiplex PCR, the TCRdb table keeps only in-frame clones and is missing some. The sample lists roughly 16,000 clones, 70% to 80% occurring once. The sample here was unsorted PBMCs, taken 2.1 years after starting antiretroviral therapy. The receptors here all came from a man aged 40-50 years with HIV.

This clone was seen once. The J gene is TRBJ2-3, the V gene TRBV25-1, with TRBD1 matching 9 bases. CDR1 and CDR2 (germline): MGHDK, SYGVNS. This CDR3 is built from 15 residues. V gave up 2 bases and J gave up 7 bases; unmatched junction bases: 7. CDR3 in amino acids: CASSEPRQGVNTQYF. In DNA, the CDR3 is TGTGCCAGCAGTGAACCCAGACAGGGGGTGAATACGCAGTATTTT. Combining the CDR3 with reference TRBV25-1 and TRBJ2-3 gives the whole variable domain EADIYQTPRYLVIGTGKKITLECSQTMGHDKMYWYQQDPGMELHLIHYSYGVNSTEKGDLSSESTVSRIRTEHFPLTLESARPSHTSQYLCASSEPRQGVNTQYFGPGTRLTVL.

This clone has only a few counts. The chain has TRBV18 and TRBJ1-2; D might be TRBD1 (5 bases). CDR1 is KGHSH and CDR2 is LQKENI in the germline V gene. The CDR3 is 15 residues long. Between the trimmed V and J ends, which lost 5 bases and 1 base, there was a span of 14 bases. CDR3 amino acids: CASSTGLTFNYGYTF. As DNA, the CDR3 is TGTGCCAGCTCAACGGGACTTACATTTAACTATGGCTACACCTTC. Full variable domain (remainder filled in from reference TRBV18 and TRBJ1-2): NAGVMQNPRHLVRRRGQEARLRCSPMKGHSHVYWYRQLPEEGLKFMVYLQKENIIDESGMPKERFSAEFPKEGPSILRIQQVVRGDSAAYFCASSTGLTFNYGYTFGSGTRLTVV.

V and J are TRBV5-1 and TRBJ2-7; 8 bases are shared with TRBD2. CDR3 length equals 15 residues. Germline assignment: CDR1 SGHRS and CDR2 YFSETQ. V shed 4 bases and J 3 bases; nucleotides not matched to a gene: 9. CDR3 sequence reads: CASSPASGGRYEQYF. CDR3 nucleotides: TGCGCCAGCAGCCCCGCGAGCGGGGGTCGCTACGAGCAGTACTTC.

As concerns this clone: Sequence at one end of the junction differs from germline and may be a read error. This chain connects TRBV2 to TRBJ2-1; D ambiguous. This CDR3 contains 11 residues. Germline CDR1 and CDR2: SNHLY and FYNNEI. The DNA for the CDR3 is TGTGCCAGCAATGAACGGAATGAGCAGTTCTTC. Amino acids: CASNERNEQFF.

The V gene is TRBV30, the J gene TRBJ1-4, with D hard to call. This CDR3 contains 11 residues. Germline V gene lookup returns CDR1 GTSNPN and CDR2 SVGIG (reference sequence). Trimming took off 0 bases at V and 7 bases at J, with 3 bases between the two ends. CDR3 nucleotides: TGTGCCTGGAGTGTACGTGAAAAACTGTTTTTT. Its protein product is CAWSVREKLFF.

This clone turned up a few times. The V and J genes are TRBV4-1 and TRBJ2-7; the D gene is possibly TRBD1 (5 bases). CDR1 is MGHRA and CDR2 is YSYEKL in the germline V gene. This CDR3 contains 15 residues. V lost 4 bases and J 6 bases, leaving 19 bases between the germline ends. Here the CDR3 reads CASSPLQGKAREQYF. The CDR3 bases are TGCGCCAGCAGCCCTCTCCAGGGAAAGGCACGCGAGCAGTACTTC.

The V call is TRBV14, the J call TRBJ1-1, with D possibly TRBD1 on 5 matching bases. CDR3 length: 14 residues. The V gene's germline CDR1 is SGHDN and CDR2 FVKESK. V lost 2 bases to trimming and J lost 0 bases, with 7 bases between them. The CDR3, as DNA: TGTGCCAGCAGCCAACGGGGGATGAACACTGAAGCTTTCTTT. It specifies CASSQRGMNTEAFF.

This clone was detected only once. This chain uses TRBV13 with TRBJ2-3; D is unclear. The CDR3 has 15 residues. Germline V CDR1 and CDR2: PRHDT, FYEKMQ (reference sequence). V gave up 0 bases and J gave up 2 bases, with 9 bases separating them. The chain's CDR3 is CASSLGGGYTDTQYF. CDR3 sequence (DNA): TGTGCCAGCAGCTTAGGGGGCGGCTACACAGATACGCAGTATTTT.